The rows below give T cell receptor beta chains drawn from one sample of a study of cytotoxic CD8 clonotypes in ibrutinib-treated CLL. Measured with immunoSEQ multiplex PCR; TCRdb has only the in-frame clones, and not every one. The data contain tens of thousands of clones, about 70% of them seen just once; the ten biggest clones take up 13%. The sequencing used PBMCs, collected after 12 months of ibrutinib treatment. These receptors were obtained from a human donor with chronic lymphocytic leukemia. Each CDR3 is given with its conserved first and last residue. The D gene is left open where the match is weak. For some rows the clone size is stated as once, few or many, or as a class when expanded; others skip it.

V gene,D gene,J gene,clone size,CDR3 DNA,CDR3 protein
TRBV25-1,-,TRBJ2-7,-,TGTGCCAGCAGTGAGTGGGACGGGGACTACGAGCAGTACTTC,CASSEWDGDYEQYF
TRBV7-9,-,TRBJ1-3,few,TGTGCCAGCAGCCCCGATTCTGGAAACACCATATATTTT,CASSPDSGNTIYF
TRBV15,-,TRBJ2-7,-,TGTGCCACCAGCCAGATCGGGGCTTCCTACGAGCAGTACTTC,CATSQIGASYEQYF
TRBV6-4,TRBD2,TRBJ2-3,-,TGTGCCAGCTCTAGCGGGAGCACAGATACGCAGTATTTT,CASSSGSTDTQYF
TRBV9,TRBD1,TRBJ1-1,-,TGTGCCAGCAGCTGGGACAGGGTCGGCACTGAAGCTTTCTTT,CASSWDRVGTEAFF
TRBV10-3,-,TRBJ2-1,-,TGTGCCATCAGTGAGGAGGCAGCTTACAATGAGCAGTTCTTC,CAISEEAAYNEQFF
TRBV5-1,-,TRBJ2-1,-,TGCGCCAGCAGCTTATACTGGGCGGACGAGCAGTTCTTC,CASSLYWADEQFF
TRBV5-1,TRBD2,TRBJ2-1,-,TGCGCCAGCAGCCGGGATTTACTAGCGGGGGGACTCAATGAGCAGTTCTTC,CASSRDLLAGGLNEQFF
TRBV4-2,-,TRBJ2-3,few,TGTGCCAGCAGCCAAGTCGACATGGACCCAGATACGCAGTATTTT,CASSQVDMDPDTQYF
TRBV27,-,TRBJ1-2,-,TGTGCCAGCAGTTTAGACCCAAAAACGGGCTACACCTTC,CASSLDPKTGYTF
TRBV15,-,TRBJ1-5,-,TGTGCCACCAGCAGAGGCAATTCCAATCAGCCCCAGCATTTT,CATSRGNSNQPQHF
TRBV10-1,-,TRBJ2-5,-,TGCGCCAGCAGTGAGAGGGTTCAGACGGGGACCCAGTACTTC,CASSERVQTGTQYF
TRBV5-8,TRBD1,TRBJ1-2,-,TGTGCCAGCAGTCCCGATGGGACAGGCTATGGCTACACCTTC,CASSPDGTGYGYTF
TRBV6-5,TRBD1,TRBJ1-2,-,TGTGCCAGCAGTTACTTCGGGACAGGGGATGGCTACACCTTC,CASSYFGTGDGYTF
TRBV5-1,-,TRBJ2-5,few,TGCGCCAGCAGCCCCCTGGGGGGAGTGGAGACCCAGTACTTC,CASSPLGGVETQYF
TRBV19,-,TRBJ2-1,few,TGTGCCAGTAGTATAGGGGGTTGGACCGATCGGAGCGAGCAGTTCTTC,CASSIGGWTDRSEQFF